This is a list of T cell receptor beta chains from one sample in a study of T-cell reconstitution after alpha-beta-depleted transplantation in children. TCRdb re-derived calls from the PCR reads in MiXCR, one entry per CDR3 protein. Altogether approximately 400,000 distinct CDR3 sequences are present, roughly 10% being singletons, with the ten largest covering over 4.5%. This sample comprised PBMCs from the stem cell graft donor, obtained from the stem cell graft. These receptors were obtained from a human donor who donated a stem cell graft to a child with acute myeloid leukemia. Both conserved end residues are part of each CDR3. Each record gives: D gene, V gene, J gene, clone size, CDR3 DNA, CDR3 protein. D genes are given only for firm matches. Rows may omit the clone size; those that give it use once, few, many or a size class.

D gene: NA
V gene: TRBV12-3/TRBV12-4
J gene: TRBJ2-3
clone size: NA
CDR3 DNA: TGTGCCAGCAGTTTACCCGGAGGGGGAACAGATACGCAGTATTTT
CDR3 protein: CASSLPGGGTDTQYF

D gene: TRBD1
V gene: TRBV4-2
J gene: TRBJ1-1
clone size: few
CDR3 DNA: TGTGCCAGCAGCCAGGATCAGGGGGTAACTGAAGCTTTCTTT
CDR3 protein: CASSQDQGVTEAFF

D gene: NA
V gene: TRBV2
J gene: TRBJ2-5
clone size: few
CDR3 DNA: TGTGCCAGCAGTGAAGGACCCGACCCTCCGTACTTC
CDR3 protein: CASSEGPDPPYF

D gene: NA
V gene: TRBV20-1
J gene: TRBJ1-3
clone size: NA
CDR3 DNA: TGCAGTGCTAGAGGTACTCCGGGCTCAGGGTTCTCTGGAAACACCATATATTTT
CDR3 protein: CSARGTPGSGFSGNTIYF

D gene: TRBD2
V gene: TRBV3-1
J gene: TRBJ2-7
clone size: NA
CDR3 DNA: TGTGCCAGCAGCCAATTGACTAGCGGGAGTGGCGAGCAGTACTTC
CDR3 protein: CASSQLTSGSGEQYF

D gene: NA
V gene: TRBV21-1
J gene: TRBJ2-2
clone size: few
CDR3 DNA: TGTGCCAGCAGCTTCCGATCTACCGGGGAGCTGTTTTTT
CDR3 protein: CASSFRSTGELFF

D gene: NA
V gene: TRBV9
J gene: TRBJ1-1
clone size: NA
CDR3 DNA: TGTGCCAGCAGCTCCGGGGACACTGAAGCTTTCTTT
CDR3 protein: CASSSGDTEAFF

D gene: TRBD2
V gene: TRBV29-1
J gene: TRBJ2-7
clone size: NA
CDR3 DNA: TGCAGCGCAGGACTAGCGGGAGCATCCTACGAGCAGTACTTC
CDR3 protein: CSAGLAGASYEQYF

D gene: NA
V gene: TRBV7-2
J gene: TRBJ2-2
clone size: NA
CDR3 DNA: TGTGCCAGCAGCTGGGGGGTTGTGGGAGCGAACACCGGGGAGCTGTTTTTT
CDR3 protein: CASSWGVVGANTGELFF

D gene: NA
V gene: TRBV4-3
J gene: TRBJ1-5
clone size: few
CDR3 DNA: TGCGCCAGCAGCCAAGACATAGGGGAGGCTCAGCCCCAGCATTTT
CDR3 protein: CASSQDIGEAQPQHF

D gene: NA
V gene: TRBV3-1
J gene: TRBJ1-6
clone size: NA
CDR3 DNA: TGTGCCAGCAGCCAAGTTCAGGGCGATTCACCCCTCCACTTT
CDR3 protein: CASSQVQGDSPLHF

D gene: TRBD2
V gene: TRBV5-1
J gene: TRBJ2-7
clone size: once
CDR3 DNA: TGCGCCAGCAGCTCCTCCGGGACTATGGGCGAGCAGTACTTC
CDR3 protein: CASSSSGTMGEQYF

D gene: TRBD1
V gene: TRBV10-3
J gene: TRBJ1-6
clone size: few
CDR3 DNA: TGTGCCATCAGTGATCTGATATTTGGGACAGGGCAGAATTCACCCCTCCACTTT
CDR3 protein: CAISDLIFGTGQNSPLHF

D gene: TRBD2
V gene: TRBV7-6
J gene: TRBJ2-7
clone size: NA
CDR3 DNA: TGTGCCAGCAGCAGTCAAACCGGGACTAGCGGGTCCTACGAGCAGTACTTC
CDR3 protein: CASSSQTGTSGSYEQYF

D gene: NA
V gene: TRBV20-1
J gene: TRBJ2-5
clone size: NA
CDR3 DNA: TGCAGTGCTCGGATCAAACAGGGTCCAGAGACCCAGTACTTC
CDR3 protein: CSARIKQGPETQYF

D gene: NA
V gene: TRBV19
J gene: TRBJ1-1
clone size: NA
CDR3 DNA: TGTGCCAGTACCACGGGGCCGAACACTGAAGCTTTCTTT
CDR3 protein: CASTTGPNTEAFF

D gene: NA
V gene: TRBV10-3
J gene: TRBJ1-1
clone size: many
CDR3 DNA: TGTGCCATCAGTAACACAGGACAGGAAGCTTTCTTT
CDR3 protein: CAISNTGQEAFF

D gene: NA
V gene: TRBV5-1
J gene: TRBJ2-1
clone size: few
CDR3 DNA: TGCGCCAGCAGCTCCCCCGACGTCGGGGAGCAGTTCTTC
CDR3 protein: CASSSPDVGEQFF

D gene: NA
V gene: TRBV7-2
J gene: TRBJ2-3
clone size: many
CDR3 DNA: TGTGCCAGCAGCTTCAGGGGGAGGGGCGGGTTCACAGATACGCAGTATTTT
CDR3 protein: CASSFRGRGGFTDTQYF

D gene: NA
V gene: TRBV29-1
J gene: TRBJ2-7
clone size: many
CDR3 DNA: TGCAGCGCCGAAGGGGGGAGCGACGAGCAGTACTTC
CDR3 protein: CSAEGGSDEQYF

D gene: TRBD2
V gene: TRBV6-2/TRBV6-3
J gene: TRBJ2-2
clone size: few
CDR3 DNA: TGTGCCAGCAGTACCCAGGGACTAGGAGCGAACACCGGGGAGCTGTTTTTT
CDR3 protein: CASSTQGLGANTGELFF

D gene: NA
V gene: TRBV20-1
J gene: TRBJ1-2
clone size: NA
CDR3 DNA: TGCAGTGCATTCAGGGTGGGTGGCTACACCTTC
CDR3 protein: CSAFRVGGYTF

D gene: TRBD2
V gene: TRBV11-2
J gene: TRBJ2-3
clone size: few
CDR3 DNA: TGTGCCAGCAGCCCCCATAGGCTAGCGGGAGGGCCGGCCACAGATACGCAGTATTTT
CDR3 protein: CASSPHRLAGGPATDTQYF

D gene: TRBD1
V gene: TRBV27
J gene: TRBJ1-2
clone size: NA
CDR3 DNA: TGTGCCAGCAGCGGGACAGGGGTTTTTGGTGGCTACACCTTC
CDR3 protein: CASSGTGVFGGYTF

D gene: TRBD2
V gene: TRBV5-1
J gene: TRBJ2-1
clone size: NA
CDR3 DNA: TGCGCCAGCGGTCAGCGGGGGGAGAATGAGCAGTTCTTC
CDR3 protein: CASGQRGENEQFF

D gene: TRBD1
V gene: TRBV7-8
J gene: TRBJ2-5
clone size: few
CDR3 DNA: TGTGCCAGCAGCTTACTGGCAGGGGGTGCCCAAGAGACCCAGTACTTC
CDR3 protein: CASSLLAGGAQETQYF